This is a list of T cell receptor beta chains from one sample in a study of T cells in Graves' hyperthyroidism and ophthalmopathy. Using its own MiXCR run on the multiplex PCR reads, TCRdb lists one record per CDR3 protein. Counted here are 300,000 to 350,000 distinct CDR3 sequences, approximately 22% occurring once; the ten biggest clones make up 50%. Sequenced sample: blood. The receptors stem from a woman aged 45-65 years with Graves' hyperthyroidism. The CDR3 runs from the conserved cysteine through the conserved F or W. D genes are given only for firm matches. Not all rows give a size; the values are once, few, many and, for expanded clones, a class.

j_call d_call clone_size v_call cdr3_nt cdr3_aa
TRBJ2-5 NA many TRBV27 TGTGCCAGCAGTTTAGTGGGGGCGCGAGAGACCCAGTACTTC CASSLVGARETQYF
TRBJ2-3 TRBD2 many TRBV7-3 TGTGCCAGCAGCTTAAAGGCGGGGGGGGAGTTAGATACGCAGTATTTT CASSLKAGGELDTQYF
TRBJ2-3 TRBD2 many TRBV9 TGTGCCAGCAGCGTAGCTATTCGGACTAGCAGCACAGATACGCAGTATTTT CASSVAIRTSSTDTQYF
TRBJ1-1 NA many TRBV30 TGTGCCTGGAGTGTACTACAGGGGAACACTGAAGCTTTCTTT CAWSVLQGNTEAFF
TRBJ2-1 NA few TRBV30 TGTGCCTCGGCCAGCGGCTCCTACAATGAGCAGTTCTTC CASASGSYNEQFF
TRBJ2-3 NA few TRBV3-1 TGTGCCAGCAGCCAAGACTCTAGCGGCACAGATACGCAGTATTTT CASSQDSSGTDTQYF
TRBJ2-1 TRBD2 many TRBV3-1 TGTGCCAGCAGCCGCCCTTCGGGGGGGCCTAATGAGCAGTTCTTC CASSRPSGGPNEQFF
TRBJ2-2 NA NA TRBV20-1 TGCAGTGCACAGGTGAAGAACACCGGGGAGCTGTTTTTT CSAQVKNTGELFF
TRBJ2-1 NA few TRBV12-3/TRBV12-4 TGTGCCAGCACCGTAGCGAACAATGAGCAGTTCTTC CASTVANNEQFF
TRBJ2-4 NA few TRBV12-3/TRBV12-4 TGTGCCAGCAGTTTTGGAGGGAACAAAAACATTCAGTACTTC CASSFGGNKNIQYF
TRBJ2-1 NA NA TRBV20-1 TGCAGTGCTAATGACTCCCCCAATGAGCAGTTCTTC CSANDSPNEQFF
TRBJ1-2 NA NA TRBV4-1 TGCGCCAGCAGCGGACAGCGCCCTTGGGCTGGCTACACCTTC CASSGQRPWAGYTF
TRBJ1-5 TRBD1 few TRBV12-3/TRBV12-4 TGTGCCAGCAAACAGGGGGCTAGCAATCAGCCCCAGCATTTT CASKQGASNQPQHF
TRBJ2-5 TRBD2 NA TRBV15 TGTGCCACCAGCCGGGGACTAGCGGACTTGAACCAAGAGACCCAGTACTTC CATSRGLADLNQETQYF
TRBJ1-1 NA few TRBV20-1 TGCAGTGCTCAGTCCGGGGGTAACACTGAAGCTTTCTTT CSAQSGGNTEAFF